These 7 T cell receptor beta chains originate from one sample sequenced in a study of PD-1 blockade in classical Hodgkin lymphoma. Here immunoSEQ multiplex PCR was the method, and the copy in TCRdb shows in-frame clones only, minus some. The sample has about 50,000 clones, roughly 66% seen once. Every single patient, without exception, relapsed after autologous stem cell transplantation, and brentuximab vedotin exposure varied. The sequencing used peripheral blood mononuclear cells (PBMCs), collected before the second cycle of nivolumab. The receptor set was obtained from a human donor with classical Hodgkin lymphoma.

This rearrangement joins TRBV11-2 to TRBJ1-1; the match to TRBD1 covers 8 bases. Germline CDR1 is SGHAT and CDR2 is FQNNGV. V lost 5 bases, J lost 0 bases, and 5 bases stayed unmatched. The CDR3 has 15 amino acids. In nucleotides, the CDR3 is TGTGCCAGCAGCGTCGACAGGGGTCTGAACACTGAAGCTTTCTTT. Protein product: CASSVDRGLNTEAFF.

This chain connects TRBV28 to TRBJ1-2, with unresolved D. CDR1 and CDR2 from the germline V gene are MDHEN and SYDVKM. The CDR3 runs 14 residues. V lost 3 bases, J lost 5 bases, and 13 bases lay in between. The CDR3 DNA follows: TGTGCCAGCAGTTTCCCACAGCTCCCTTATGGCTACACCTTC. This translates into CASSFPQLPYGYTF.

The chain links TRBV28 to TRBJ1-5, with 8 bases matching TRBD1. Germline V gene data show CDR1 as MDHEN and CDR2 as SYDVKM. After removal of 4 bases from V and 4 bases from J, the junction contained 6 bases not matched to a gene. This CDR3 has 15 residues. The CDR3 DNA follows: TGTGCCAGCAGTTCGACAGGGGCAGGGAATCAGCCCCAGCATTTT. This translates into CASSSTGAGNQPQHF. Combining the CDR3 with reference TRBV28 and TRBJ1-5 gives the whole variable domain DVKVTQSSRYLVKRTGEKVFLECVQDMDHENMFWYRQDPGLGLRLIYFSYDVKMKEKGDIPEGYSVSREKKERFSLILESASTNQTSMYLCASSSTGAGNQPQHFGDGTRLSIL.

The gene calls are TRBV9 and TRBJ2-1; no clear D gene. This CDR3 is built from 14 residues. CDR1 and CDR2 (germline): SGDLS, YYNGEE. V was shortened by 4 bases and J by 4 bases, with 12 bases between the two germline ends. The DNA of the CDR3 is TGTGCCAGCAGCCCCTCTCTGCTTTACAATGAGCAGTTCTTC. Its protein product is CASSPSLLYNEQFF. Supplemented by reference TRBV9 and TRBJ2-1, the full variable domain reads DSGVTQTPKHLITATGQRVTLRCSPRSGDLSVYWYQQSLDQGLQFLIQYYNGEERAKGNILERFSAQQFPDLHSELNLSSLELGDSALYFCASSPSLLYNEQFFGPGTRLTVL.

The rearrangement joins TRBV6-6 to TRBJ2-3; tentatively, D is TRBD1 (5 bases). Per germline, CDR1 MNHNY and CDR2 SVGAGI (reference sequence). The CDR3 contains 13 residues. Deletions cut 0 bases from V and 7 bases from J, with 8 bases between. CDR3: CASSYSGEYTQYF. CDR3 in DNA: TGTGCCAGCAGTTACTCAGGGGAATATACGCAGTATTTT.

V gene TRBV18 combines with J gene TRBJ1-2; the D is unclear. Germline V lookup: CDR1 KGHSH, CDR2 LQKENI. This CDR3 has 13 residues. V gave up 3 bases and J gave up 8 bases, with 13 bases separating them. CDR3 amino acids: CASSPLGRQGYTF. In nucleotides, the CDR3 is TGTGCCAGCTCACCCCTGGGTAGGCAGGGCTACACCTTC.

The gene calls are TRBV7-3 and TRBJ1-1; TRBD1 might be the D (5 bases). Germline V lookup: CDR1 SGHTA, CDR2 FQGTGA. The CDR3 is 16 residues long. V was clipped by 2 bases and J by 1 base, with 14 bases between them. CDR3 sequence: CASSLQGVGPNTEAFF. The CDR3 coding sequence is TGTGCCAGCAGCTTACAAGGGGTAGGGCCGAACACTGAAGCTTTCTTT.